This T cell receptor beta chain is drawn from a study of long-term antiretroviral therapy in people with HIV. General observations from the study: Pre-ART clonal expansions dominated every time point's repertoire.

Investigators performed immunoSEQ version v3.0 at survey level. Assay: immunoSEQ multiplex PCR; the TCRdb copy retains only in-frame clones and omits some. The data contain some 19,000 clones, approximately 89% of them singletons. In the United States, treatment was given to all participants with HIV. About this clone: Antigen specificity is unknown.

This clonotype originated in a woman aged 45-59 years with HIV. Sequencing was performed on unsorted PBMCs, taken around 2.7 years after starting antiretroviral therapy.

The CDR3 is CASSQGSNTDTQYF. For the CDR3, the DNA is TGCGCCAGCAGCCAAGGGTCTAACACAGATACGCAGTATTTT. The chain carries TRBV4-1 and TRBJ2-3; D unclear. Per germline, CDR1 MGHRA and CDR2 YSYEKL. Trimming removed 1 base at V and 2 bases at J, with 7 bases between. The CDR3 sequence is 14 residues long.